One and the same sample provided the 3 T cell receptor beta chains below, sequenced in a study of blood T cell repertoires in COVID-19. Repertoires were generated with immunoSEQ multiplex PCR, while TCRdb's copy carries only in-frame clones and drops some. The data show 250,000 to 350,000 clones, about nine tenths seen once. Material: PBMCs or T cells enriched from blood (not recorded which). The origin of the receptors is a woman aged 18-29 years who had recovered from COVID-19.

The CDR3 DNA follows: TGTGCCAGCAGCCAAGAAATAGCGGGGGGGTACGAGCAGTACTTC. Amino acids: CASSQEIAGGYEQYF. This chain links TRBV4-2 with TRBJ2-7, with 11 bases that match TRBD2. The germline CDR1 and CDR2 sequences are LGHNA and YNFKEQ. There are 15 residues in the CDR3. J was trimmed by 4 bases and V by 0 bases; bases with no gene match: 2.

J is TRBJ1-1 and V is TRBV28, with unresolved D. There are 15 residues in the CDR3. Trimming shortened V by 1 base and J by 1 base, and 10 bases separated the two germline ends. Germline V lookup: CDR1 MDHEN, CDR2 SYDVKM. CDR3 residues: CASSLLFGPNTEAFF. In DNA form, the CDR3 reads TGTGCCAGCAGTTTATTGTTTGGGCCGAACACTGAAGCTTTCTTT.

The rearrangement uses TRBV2 and TRBJ2-5, with 9 bases matching TRBD1. The V and J ends lost 3 bases and 7 bases, in that order; junction bases with no gene match: 6. Germline-derived CDR1 and CDR2 are SNHLY and FYNNEI. This CDR3 contains 14 residues. The CDR3 protein is CASSEGDREATQYF. The CDR3 DNA sequence: TGTGCCAGCAGTGAGGGGGACAGGGAAGCGACCCAGTACTTC.